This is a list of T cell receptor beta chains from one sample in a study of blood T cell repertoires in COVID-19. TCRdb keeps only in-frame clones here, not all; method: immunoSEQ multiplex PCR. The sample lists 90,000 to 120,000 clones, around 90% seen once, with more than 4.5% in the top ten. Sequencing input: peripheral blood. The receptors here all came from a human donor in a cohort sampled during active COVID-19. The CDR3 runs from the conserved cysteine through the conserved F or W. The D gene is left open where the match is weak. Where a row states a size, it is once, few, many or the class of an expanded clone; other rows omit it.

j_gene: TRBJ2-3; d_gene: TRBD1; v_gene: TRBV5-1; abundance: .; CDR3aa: CASSFRTGGTDTQYF; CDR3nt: TGCGCCAGCAGCTTTAGGACAGGAGGCACAGATACGCAGTATTTT
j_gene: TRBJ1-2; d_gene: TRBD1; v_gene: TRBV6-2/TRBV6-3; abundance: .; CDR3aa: CASSYPGQANYGYTF; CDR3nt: TGTGCCAGCAGTTACCCGGGACAGGCTAACTATGGCTACACCTTC
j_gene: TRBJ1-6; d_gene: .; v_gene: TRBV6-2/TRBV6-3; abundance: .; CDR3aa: CASSYIRLNSPLHF; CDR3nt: TGTGCCAGCAGTTACATAAGACTTAATTCACCCCTCCACTTT
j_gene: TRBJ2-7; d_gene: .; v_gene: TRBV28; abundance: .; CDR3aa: CASSLREEQYF; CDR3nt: TGTGCCAGCAGTCTACGGGAGGAGCAGTACTTC
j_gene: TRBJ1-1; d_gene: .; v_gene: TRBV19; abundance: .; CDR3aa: CASQGRNTEAFF; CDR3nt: TGTGCCAGCCAGGGCAGGAACACTGAAGCTTTCTTT
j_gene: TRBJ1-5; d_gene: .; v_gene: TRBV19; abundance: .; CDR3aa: CASTQWPNQPQHF; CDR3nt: TGTGCCAGTACTCAATGGCCGAATCAGCCCCAGCATTTT
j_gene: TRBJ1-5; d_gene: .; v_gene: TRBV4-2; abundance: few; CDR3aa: CASSQGSQANQPQHF; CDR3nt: TGTGCCAGCAGCCAAGGATCACAGGCCAATCAGCCCCAGCATTTT
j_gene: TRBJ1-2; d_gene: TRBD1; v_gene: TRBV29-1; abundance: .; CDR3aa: CSVYDRGDYGYTF; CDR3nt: TGCAGCGTTTATGACAGGGGCGACTATGGCTACACCTTC
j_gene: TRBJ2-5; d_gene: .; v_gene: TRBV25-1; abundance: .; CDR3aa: CASRALAETQYF; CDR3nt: TGTGCCAGCAGGGCTCTAGCGGAGACCCAGTACTTC
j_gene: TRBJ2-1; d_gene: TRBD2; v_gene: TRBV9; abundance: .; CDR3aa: CASSVGSGGSIEQFF; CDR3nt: TGTGCCAGCAGCGTAGGTTCGGGCGGGAGCATCGAGCAGTTCTTC
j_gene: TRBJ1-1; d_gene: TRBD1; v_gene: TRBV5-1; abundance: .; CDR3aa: CASSLRRQGLNTEAFF; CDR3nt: TGCGCCAGCAGCTTGCGCCGACAGGGCTTGAACACTGAAGCTTTCTTT
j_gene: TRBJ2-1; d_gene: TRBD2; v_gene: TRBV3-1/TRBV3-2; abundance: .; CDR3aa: CASSQHRTSTWFGEQFF; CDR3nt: TGTGCCAGCAGCCAACATAGGACTAGCACGTGGTTCGGTGAGCAGTTCTTC
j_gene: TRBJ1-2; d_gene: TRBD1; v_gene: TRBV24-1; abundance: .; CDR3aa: CATSDRDRGGDYGYTF; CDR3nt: TGTGCCACCAGTGACCGGGACAGGGGGGGAGACTATGGCTACACCTTC
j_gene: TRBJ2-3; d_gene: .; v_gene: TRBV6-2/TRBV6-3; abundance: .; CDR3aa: CASSPRRGWTDTQYF; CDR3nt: TGTGCCAGCAGCCCCAGGAGGGGATGGACAGATACGCAGTATTTT
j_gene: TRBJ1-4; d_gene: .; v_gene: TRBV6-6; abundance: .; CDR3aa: CASFPGGEREKLFF; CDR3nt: TGTGCCAGCTTCCCCGGGGGTGAACGTGAAAAACTGTTTTTT
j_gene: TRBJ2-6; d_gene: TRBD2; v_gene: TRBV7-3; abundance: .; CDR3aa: CATAGGTGANVLTF; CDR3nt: TGTGCCACCGCGGGGGGTACTGGGGCCAACGTCCTGACTTTC
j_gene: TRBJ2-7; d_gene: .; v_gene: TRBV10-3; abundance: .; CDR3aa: CAISEKGLNEQYF; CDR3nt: TGTGCCATCAGTGAAAAGGGGCTCAACGAGCAGTACTTC
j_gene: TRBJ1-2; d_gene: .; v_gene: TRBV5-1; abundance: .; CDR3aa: CASSLDRGYTF; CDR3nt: TGCGCCAGCAGCTTGGATCGGGGCTACACCTTC
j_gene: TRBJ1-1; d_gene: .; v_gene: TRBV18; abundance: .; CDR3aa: CASSGGGTEAFF; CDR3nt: TGTGCCAGCTCGGGGGGAGGGACTGAAGCTTTCTTT
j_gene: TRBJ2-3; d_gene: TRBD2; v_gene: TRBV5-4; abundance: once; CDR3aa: CASSAPGTSGTDTQYF; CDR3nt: TGTGCCAGCAGCGCTCCCGGGACTAGCGGCACAGATACGCAGTATTTT
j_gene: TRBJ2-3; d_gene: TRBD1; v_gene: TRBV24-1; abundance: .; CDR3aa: CATSDLGDRGPDTQYF; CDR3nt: TGTGCCACCAGTGATCTGGGCGACAGGGGTCCAGATACGCAGTATTTT